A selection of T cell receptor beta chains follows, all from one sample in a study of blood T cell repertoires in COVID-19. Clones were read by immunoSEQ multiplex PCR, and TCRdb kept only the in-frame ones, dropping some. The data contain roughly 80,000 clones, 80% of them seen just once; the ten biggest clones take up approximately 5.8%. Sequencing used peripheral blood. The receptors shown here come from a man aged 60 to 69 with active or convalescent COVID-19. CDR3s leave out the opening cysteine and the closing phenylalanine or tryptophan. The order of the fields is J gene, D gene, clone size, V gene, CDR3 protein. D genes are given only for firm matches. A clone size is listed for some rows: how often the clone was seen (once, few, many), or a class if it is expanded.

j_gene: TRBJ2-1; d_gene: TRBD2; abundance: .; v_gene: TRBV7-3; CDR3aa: ASSAYGGGAYNEQF
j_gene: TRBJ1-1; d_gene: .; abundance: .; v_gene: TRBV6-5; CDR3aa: ASSLYRGQNTEAF
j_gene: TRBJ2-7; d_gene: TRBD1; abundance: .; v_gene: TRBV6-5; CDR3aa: ASSRDRGSHEQY
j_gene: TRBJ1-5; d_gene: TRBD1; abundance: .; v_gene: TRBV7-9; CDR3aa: ASSRTGNSNQPQH
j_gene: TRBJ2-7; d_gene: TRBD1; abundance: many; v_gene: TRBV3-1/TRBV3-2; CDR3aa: ASSHAGGYEQY
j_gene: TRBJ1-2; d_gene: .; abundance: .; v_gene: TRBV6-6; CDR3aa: ASSLDGQGGYGYT
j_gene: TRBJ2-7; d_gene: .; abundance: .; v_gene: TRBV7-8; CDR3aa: ASSRRGDYEQY
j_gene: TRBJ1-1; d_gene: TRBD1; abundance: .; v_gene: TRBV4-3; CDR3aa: ASSQGQGNTEAF
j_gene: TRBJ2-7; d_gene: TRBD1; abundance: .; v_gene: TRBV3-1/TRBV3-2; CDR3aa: ASSHDPYGQALSWEQY
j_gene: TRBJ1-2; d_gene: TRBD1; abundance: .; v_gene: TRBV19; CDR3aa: ASNPRQGISRGYT
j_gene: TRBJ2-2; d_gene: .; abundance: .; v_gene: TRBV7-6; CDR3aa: ASSLGSSNTGELF
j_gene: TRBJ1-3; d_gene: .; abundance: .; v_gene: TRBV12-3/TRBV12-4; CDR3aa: ASSFLNTIY
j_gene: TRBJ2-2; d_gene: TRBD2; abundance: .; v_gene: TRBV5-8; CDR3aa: ASRTGTSALNTGELF
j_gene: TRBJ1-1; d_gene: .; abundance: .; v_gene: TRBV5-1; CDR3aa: ASTQTGLNTEAF
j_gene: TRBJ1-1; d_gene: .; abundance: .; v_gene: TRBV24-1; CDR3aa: ATHPSHALNTEAF
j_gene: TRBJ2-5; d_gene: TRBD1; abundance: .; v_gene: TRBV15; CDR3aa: ATSRAGTGAGETQY
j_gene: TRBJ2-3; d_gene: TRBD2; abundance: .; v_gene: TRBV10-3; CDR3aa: AISESAATSGGDTQY
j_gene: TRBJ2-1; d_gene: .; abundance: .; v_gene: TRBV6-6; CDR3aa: ASSAGASEQF
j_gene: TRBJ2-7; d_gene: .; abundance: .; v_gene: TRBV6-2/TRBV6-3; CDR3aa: ASSFLPSPGGEQY
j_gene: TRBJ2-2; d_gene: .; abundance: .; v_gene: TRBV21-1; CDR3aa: ASRKRVSHANTGELF
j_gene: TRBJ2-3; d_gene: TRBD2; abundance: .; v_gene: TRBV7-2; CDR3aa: ASSLELAGDTDTQY
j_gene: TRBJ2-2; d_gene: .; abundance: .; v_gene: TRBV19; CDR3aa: ASSIDWGQDGELF
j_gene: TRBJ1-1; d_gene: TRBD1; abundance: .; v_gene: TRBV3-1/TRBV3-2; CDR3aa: ASSQPGDRGPITEAF
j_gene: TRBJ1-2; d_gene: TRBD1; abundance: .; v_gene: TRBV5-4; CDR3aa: ASSLDREDGYT
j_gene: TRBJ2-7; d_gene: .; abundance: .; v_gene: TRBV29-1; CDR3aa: SVEVGRGAHEQY
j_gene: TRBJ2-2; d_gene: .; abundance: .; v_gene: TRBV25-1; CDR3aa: ASSERGQHSHSGGELF
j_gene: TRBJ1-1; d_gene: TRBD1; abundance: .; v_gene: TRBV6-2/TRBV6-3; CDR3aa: ASSQHRGDGGTEAF
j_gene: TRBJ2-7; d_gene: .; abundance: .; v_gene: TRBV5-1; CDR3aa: ASSRGTASYEQY
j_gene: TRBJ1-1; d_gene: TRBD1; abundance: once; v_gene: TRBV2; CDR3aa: ASRIRQGNTEAF
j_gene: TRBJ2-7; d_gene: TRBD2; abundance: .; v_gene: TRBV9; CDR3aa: ASSVGWEGSRGEQY
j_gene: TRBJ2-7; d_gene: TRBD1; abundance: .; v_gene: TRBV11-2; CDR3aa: ASSATGTGHGQY
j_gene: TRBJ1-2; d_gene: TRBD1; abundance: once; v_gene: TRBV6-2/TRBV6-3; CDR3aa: ASSLSTGEDKGGYGYT
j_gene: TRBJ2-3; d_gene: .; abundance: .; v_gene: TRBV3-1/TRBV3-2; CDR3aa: ASSPGTPSTDTQY
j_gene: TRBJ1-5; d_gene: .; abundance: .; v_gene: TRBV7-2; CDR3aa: ASSLNLWSNQPQH
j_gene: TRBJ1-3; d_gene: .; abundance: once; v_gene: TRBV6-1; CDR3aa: ASSERDTISTSSGNTIY
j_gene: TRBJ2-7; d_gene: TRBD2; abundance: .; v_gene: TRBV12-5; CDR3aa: ASGLRLGGDEQY
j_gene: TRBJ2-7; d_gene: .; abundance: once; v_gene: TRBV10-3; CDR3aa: ATSVEAYEQY
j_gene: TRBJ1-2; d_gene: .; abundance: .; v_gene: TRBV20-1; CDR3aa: SASTGSGYT
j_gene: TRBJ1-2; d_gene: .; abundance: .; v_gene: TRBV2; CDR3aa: ASSEVVGGYGYT
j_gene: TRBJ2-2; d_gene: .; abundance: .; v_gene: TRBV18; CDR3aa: ASSPWAAGGAAGELF